This T cell receptor (beta chain) was recovered during a study of radiotherapy plus CTLA-4 blockade in lung cancer. Background on the study: Objective responses were seen in around 17% of patients, disease control in 31%. Findings and limits, study-wide: Early clone dynamics of blood T cells, plus interferon-beta, reportedly predicted response best.

Data came from immunoSEQ multiplex PCR; TCRdb stores just in-frame clones and leaves some out. Among roughly 97,000 clones, about four fifths were seen once, and the ten largest hold around 2.7%. This clone has just one count. The antigen is not known. Germline trimming cut 0 bases from V and 5 bases from J; bases unmatched to any gene: 10. The CDR3 is made up of 17 amino acids. The V gene's germline CDR1 is SGHDT and CDR2 YYEEEE. Treatment of patients with chemo-refractory metastatic non-small-cell lung cancer consisted of focal radiation plus CTLA-4 blockade with ipilimumab. The material sequenced was peripheral blood, taken from a patient treated with radiotherapy plus ipilimumab. The sequence was collected from a human donor with non-small cell lung cancer who had a partial response to radiotherapy plus ipilimumab. Some clones in this sample may be carry-over from other donors' samples. V gene TRBV5-6 combines with J gene TRBJ2-1; 8 bases are a match to TRBD2. This chain's CDR3 is CASSLAGVSGGDNEQFF. The CDR3 DNA reads TGTGCCAGCAGCTTGGCCGGGGTCTCGGGGGGGGACAATGAGCAGTTCTTC.